This T cell receptor beta chain was recorded in a study of identical twins. Regarding the study as a whole: Insertions were reduced in abundant cord blood beta clonotypes but not in memory repertoires.

This clonotype was detected ten times or more. The antigen remains unidentified. TCRdb reanalysed the 5' RACE reads using MiXCR and keeps one entry per CDR3 protein. The data contain approximately 1.8 million distinct CDR3 sequences, roughly 35% of them singletons. Germline CDR1 and CDR2: SQVTM and ANQGSEA. This CDR3 spans 12 amino acids. Trimming left V 4 bases short and J 7 bases short, with 13 bases between. The V call is TRBV29-1, the J call TRBJ1-2, with D possibly being TRBD1 (6 bases). This TCR came from a newborn girl in good health. Sequencing was performed on cord blood. CDR3 sequence reads: CSVAPPGAGYTF. CDR3 coding DNA: TGCAGCGTTGCCCCGCCGGGGGCTGGCTACACCTTC.